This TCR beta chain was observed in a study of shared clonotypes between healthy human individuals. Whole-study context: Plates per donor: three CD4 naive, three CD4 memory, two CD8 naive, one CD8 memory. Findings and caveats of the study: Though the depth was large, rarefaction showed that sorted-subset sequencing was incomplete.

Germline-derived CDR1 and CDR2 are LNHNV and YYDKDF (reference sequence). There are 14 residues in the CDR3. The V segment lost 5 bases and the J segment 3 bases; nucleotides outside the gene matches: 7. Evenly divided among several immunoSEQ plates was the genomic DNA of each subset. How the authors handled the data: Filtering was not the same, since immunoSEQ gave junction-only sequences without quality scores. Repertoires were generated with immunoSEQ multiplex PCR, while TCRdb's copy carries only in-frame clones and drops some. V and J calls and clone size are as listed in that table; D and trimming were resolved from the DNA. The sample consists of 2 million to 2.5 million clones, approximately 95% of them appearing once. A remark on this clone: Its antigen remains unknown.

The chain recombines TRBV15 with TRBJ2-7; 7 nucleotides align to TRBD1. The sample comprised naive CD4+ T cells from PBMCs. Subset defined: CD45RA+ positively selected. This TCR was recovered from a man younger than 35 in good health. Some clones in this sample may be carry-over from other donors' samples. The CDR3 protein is CATSRPGQIYEQYF. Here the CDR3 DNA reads TGTGCCACCAGCCGGCCGGGACAGATCTACGAGCAGTACTTC.